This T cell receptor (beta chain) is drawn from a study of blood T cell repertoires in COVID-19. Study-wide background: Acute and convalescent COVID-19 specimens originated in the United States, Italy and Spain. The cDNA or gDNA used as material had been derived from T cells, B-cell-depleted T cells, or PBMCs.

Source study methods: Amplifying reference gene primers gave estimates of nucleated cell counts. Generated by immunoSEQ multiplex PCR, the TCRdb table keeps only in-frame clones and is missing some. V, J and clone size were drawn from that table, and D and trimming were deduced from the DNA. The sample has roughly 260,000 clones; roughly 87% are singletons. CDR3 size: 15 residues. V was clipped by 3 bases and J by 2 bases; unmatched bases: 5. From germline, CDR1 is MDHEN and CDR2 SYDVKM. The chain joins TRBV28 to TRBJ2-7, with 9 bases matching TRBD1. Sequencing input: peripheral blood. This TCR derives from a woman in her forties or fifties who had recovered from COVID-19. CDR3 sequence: CASSLGQGKPYEQYF. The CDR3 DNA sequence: TGTGCCAGCAGTTTGGGACAGGGCAAACCCTACGAGCAGTACTTC.